The rows below give T cell receptor beta chains drawn from one sample of a study of T cells expressing NK-cell markers. Reanalyzing the 5' RACE reads, TCRdb keeps one entry per CDR3 protein, without DNA. The sample features hundreds of thousands of distinct CDR3 sequences, with 3% to 4.5% in its top ten. Material: blood T cells: a sorted CD56 or NKG2C T cell subset, CD4+ or CD8+ T cells, or bulk PBMC T cells (not recorded which). Receptors originate from a young man in good health. CDR3s include the opening cysteine and the closing phenylalanine or tryptophan. Fields, in order: V gene, J gene, CDR3 protein.

TRBV6-2/TRBV6-3	TRBJ1-5	CASRERQVGSQPQHF
TRBV10-2	TRBJ2-2	CASSELAGKTGELFF
TRBV10-3	TRBJ2-7	CAIDAGGEQYF
TRBV12-3/TRBV12-4	TRBJ1-1	CASSLAASVNTEAFF
TRBV4-3	TRBJ2-1	CASSQGLGGPLFF
TRBV12-3/TRBV12-4	TRBJ1-5	CASTPNSLNQPQHF
TRBV4-1	TRBJ2-1	CASSQVIWAKKQFF
TRBV5-1	TRBJ1-2	CASSPGDRGLNYGYTF
TRBV4-2	TRBJ2-1	CASSQGFGTHLEGGYNEQFF
TRBV7-2	TRBJ2-3	CASRSNLLAGDTQYF
TRBV5-1	TRBJ1-1	CASGSPATEAFF
TRBV5-5	TRBJ2-5	CASGRVDGETQYF
TRBV20-1	TRBJ2-3	CSARDEWRSGGAPDTQYF
TRBV27	TRBJ2-1	CASVGAGGNNEQFF
TRBV7-2	TRBJ2-1	CASSQSAAVIGYEQFF
TRBV11-2	TRBJ2-2	CASSWDRSSASGELFF
TRBV6-2/TRBV6-3	TRBJ2-5	CASHPATLQETQYF
TRBV20-1	TRBJ2-3	CSAAFSSGRVDTQYF
TRBV2	TRBJ2-3	CASSERAITQYF